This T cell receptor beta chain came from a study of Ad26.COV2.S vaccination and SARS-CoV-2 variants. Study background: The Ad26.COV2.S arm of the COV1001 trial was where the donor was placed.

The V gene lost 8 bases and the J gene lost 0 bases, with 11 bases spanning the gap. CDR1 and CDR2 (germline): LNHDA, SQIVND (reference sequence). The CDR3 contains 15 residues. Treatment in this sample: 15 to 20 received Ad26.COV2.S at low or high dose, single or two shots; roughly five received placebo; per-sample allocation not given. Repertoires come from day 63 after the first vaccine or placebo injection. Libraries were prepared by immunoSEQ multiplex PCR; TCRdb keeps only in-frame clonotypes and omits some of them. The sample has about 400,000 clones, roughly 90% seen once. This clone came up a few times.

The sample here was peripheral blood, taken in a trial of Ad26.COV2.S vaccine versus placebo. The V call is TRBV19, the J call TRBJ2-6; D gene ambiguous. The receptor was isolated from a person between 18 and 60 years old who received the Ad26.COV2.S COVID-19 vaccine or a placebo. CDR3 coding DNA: TGTGCCAGTTCCTTAAGCCTCTCTGGGGCCAACGTCCTGACTTTC. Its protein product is CASSLSLSGANVLTF.